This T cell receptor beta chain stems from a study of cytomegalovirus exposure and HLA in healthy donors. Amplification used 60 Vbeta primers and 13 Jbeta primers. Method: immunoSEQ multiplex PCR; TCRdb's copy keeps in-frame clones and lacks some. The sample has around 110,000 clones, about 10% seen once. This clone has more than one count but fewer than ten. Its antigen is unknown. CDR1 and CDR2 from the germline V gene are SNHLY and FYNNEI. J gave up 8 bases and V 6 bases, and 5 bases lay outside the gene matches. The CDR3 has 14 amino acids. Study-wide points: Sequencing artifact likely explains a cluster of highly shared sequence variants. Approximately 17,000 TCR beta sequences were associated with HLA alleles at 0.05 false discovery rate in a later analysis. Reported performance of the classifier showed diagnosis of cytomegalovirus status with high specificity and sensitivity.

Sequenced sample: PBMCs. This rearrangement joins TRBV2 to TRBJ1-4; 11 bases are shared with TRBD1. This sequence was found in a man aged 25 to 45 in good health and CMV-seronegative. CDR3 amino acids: CASSKDRGQEKLFF. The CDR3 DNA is TGTGCCAGCAGCAAGGACAGGGGGCAAGAAAAACTGTTTTTT.